These 22 T cell receptor beta chains were all obtained from the same sample, sequenced in a study of T cells in Graves' hyperthyroidism and ophthalmopathy. RNA transcripts yielded amplified TCR beta CDR3 regions. A first-round RT-PCR of the TCR CDR3 used the HTBI primer set. TCRdb re-called the multiplex PCR reads through MiXCR, storing one row per CDR3 protein. The sample lists approximately 590,000 distinct CDR3 sequences, less than 20% occurring once. Sequenced input: blood. The receptors here all came from a woman aged 30 to 39 with Graves' hyperthyroidism.

The sample holds many counts of this clonotype. This chain joins TRBV11-2 and TRBJ2-1, with 13 bases fitting TRBD2. The CDR3 length is 16 residues. Germline values: CDR1 SGHAT, CDR2 FQNNGV. V lost 5 bases to trimming and J lost 8 bases; unmatched junction nucleotides: 9. The CDR3: CASSRPGLAGLYEQFF. Here the CDR3 DNA reads TGTGCCAGCAGCAGGCCGGGACTAGCGGGATTGTATGAGCAGTTCTTC.

The rearrangement uses TRBV9 and TRBJ1-3; D not resolved. Germline CDR1 SGDLS, CDR2 YYNGEE. V shed 4 bases and J shed 2 bases, with 19 bases lying between them. This CDR3 contains 17 residues. DNA of the CDR3: TGTGCCAGCAGCATATCCGGCAATCGGGGAACTGGAAACACCATATATTTT. Residues: CASSISGNRGTGNTIYF.

For this clonotype: This may be a read error, as it is one base from a much larger clone. The V gene is TRBV28, the J gene TRBJ2-3; TRBD2 aligns across 8 bases. CDR3 size: 18 residues. Germline V gene sequence: CDR1 MDHEN, CDR2 SYDVKM. V shed 0 bases and J 3 bases; nucleotides not matched to a gene: 11. CDR3 nucleotide sequence: TGTGCCAGCAGTTTATGGTTAACGGGGGGGGGCCTAACAGATACGCAGTATTTT. Translation gives CASSLWLTGGGLTDTQYF.

This rearrangement joins TRBV12-5 to TRBJ2-5; TRBD1 is a possible D gene (6 bases). V was pared by 7 bases and J by 5 bases, with 14 bases between. The length of the CDR3 is 13 residues. CDR1 and CDR2 from the germline V gene are LGHNT and FRNRAP. The CDR3 nucleotides read TGTGCTAGTGTCAACGCAGGGGCGGAGACCCAGTACTTC. This encodes CASVNAGAETQYF.

This clonotype was seen ten or more times. The CDR3 coding sequence is TGTGCCAGCAGCTCCTCGGGACTAGCGGAAGAGACCCAGTACTTC. Translating it yields CASSSSGLAEETQYF. The rearrangement links TRBV7-2 to TRBJ2-5, with TRBD2 matching over 11 bases. The CDR3 is made up of 15 amino acids. CDR1 is SGHTA and CDR2 is FQGNSA in the germline V gene. Trimming took 4 bases from V and 3 from J; bases not matched to a gene: 4. Based on the CDR3 plus reference TRBV7-2 and TRBJ2-5, the full variable domain is GAGVSQSPSNKVTEKGKDVELRCDPISGHTALYWYRQSLGQGLEFLIYFQGNSAPDKSGLPSDRFSAERTGGSVSTLTIQRTQQEDSAVYLCASSSSGLAEETQYFGPGTRLLVL.

This clonotype appeared many times. CDR3 bases: TGTGCCAGCAATCTAGCGGGAGGCGGGTCGTTCACCGGGGAGCTGTTTTTT. Its protein product is CASNLAGGGSFTGELFF. The gene calls are TRBV6-2 or TRBV6-3 and TRBJ2-2; 11 positions agree with TRBD2. The CDR3 has 17 residues. Germline CDR1 and CDR2: MNHEY and SVGEGT. The J segment lost 4 bases and the V segment lost 7 bases, leaving 11 bases of the junction unmatched.

This clonotype has only a few counts. This chain links TRBV6-1 with TRBJ2-4; D call uncertain. Per the germline V gene, CDR1 is MNHNS and CDR2 is SASEGT. The CDR3 extends over 19 amino acids. With 5 bases removed from V and 1 base from J, the gap between germline ends came to 24 bases. This chain's CDR3 is CASSPILEKGSSAKNIQYF. The CDR3 region has the DNA TGTGCCAGCAGTCCCATCCTAGAAAAAGGAAGTTCGGCCAAAAACATTCAGTACTTC.

The V call is TRBV7-3, the J call TRBJ1-1, with D hard to call. Germline-derived CDR1 and CDR2 are SGHTA and FQGTGA. V was clipped by 1 base and J by 6 bases, with 12 bases between them. There are 14 residues in the CDR3. CDR3 in amino acids: CASSLNGWEAEAFF. The CDR3 coding sequence is TGTGCCAGCAGCTTAAATGGATGGGAGGCTGAAGCTTTCTTT.

This clonotype was seen many times. The chain links TRBV18 to TRBJ1-5; maybe TRBD1 (5 bases). This CDR3 has 16 residues. Germline V gene sequence: CDR1 KGHSH, CDR2 LQKENI. Trimming took 0 bases from V and 7 from J, leaving 16 bases between them. CDR3 amino acids: CASSPPSAGRDQPQHF. In DNA, the CDR3 is TGTGCCAGCTCACCACCGTCCGCGGGACGGGACCAGCCCCAGCATTTT.

V gene TRBV6-2 or TRBV6-3 combines with J gene TRBJ1-2; no reliable D call. V was trimmed by 0 bases and J by 8 bases, leaving 10 bases between them. The CDR3 consists of 13 residues. Looked up from germline, CDR1 is MNHEY and CDR2 is SVGEGT. For the CDR3, the DNA is TGTGCCAGCAGTTACTCGAGCTGGAGGGGCTACACCTTC. Translation: CASSYSSWRGYTF.

This clonotype was seen ten or more times. This chain connects TRBV12-3 or TRBV12-4 to TRBJ2-7; D is uncertain. Trimming cost V 4 bases and J 3 bases, with 10 bases left between them. This CDR3 contains 13 residues. The CDR3 coding sequence is TGTGCCAGCAGTTCCGGGTCGGACTACGAGCAGTACTTC. Its protein is CASSSGSDYEQYF.

This clonotype was seen many times. An end of the junction does not agree with germline; a read error may underlie this. The V and J genes are TRBV5-1 and TRBJ2-7; TRBD1 aligns across 8 bases. The CDR3 is 13 residues long. The V gene's germline CDR1 is SGHRS and CDR2 YFSETQ. CDR3 DNA sequence: TGTGCCAGCAGTTCCACAGGGGGCTACGAGCAGTACTTC. Protein: CASSSTGGYEQYF.

This clonotype was seen repeatedly, ten times or more. This chain joins TRBV7-3 and TRBJ2-1; no reliable D call. Germline V gives CDR1 SGHTA, CDR2 FQGTGA. The CDR3 spans 13 residues. The germline V and J ends were trimmed by 0 bases and 6 bases, with 6 bases remaining between them. CDR3: CASSLTRVNEQFF. The CDR3 nucleotides are TGTGCCAGCAGCTTAACACGGGTCAATGAGCAGTTCTTC.

At least ten counts were recorded for this clonotype. The V gene is TRBV2, the J gene TRBJ2-2; D remains unclear. Per the germline V gene, CDR1 is SNHLY and CDR2 is FYNNEI. Trimming removed 2 bases from V and 1 base from J, with 5 bases in between. This CDR3 region has 14 residues. The CDR3 here is CASSEWGNTGELFF. The CDR3 DNA sequence: TGTGCCAGCAGTGAATGGGGGAACACCGGGGAGCTGTTTTTT.

This clonotype showed up just a few times. The gene calls are TRBV6-1 and TRBJ1-4; D ambiguous. Deletions cut 7 bases from V and 7 bases from J, with 19 bases between. Germline CDR1 reads MNHNS; CDR2 reads SASEGT. The CDR3 is made up of 15 amino acids. The chain's CDR3 is CASINPEVPGEKLFF. For the CDR3, the DNA is TGTGCCAGCATCAACCCGGAGGTCCCGGGTGAAAAACTGTTTTTT.

Many counts were recorded for this clonotype. The rearrangement links TRBV27 to TRBJ2-3, with 12 bases matching TRBD2. The CDR3 is 19 residues long. CDR1 is MNHEY, CDR2 SMNVEV, per germline (reference sequence). V trimming: 0 bases; J trimming: 6 bases; junction bases outside the gene matches: 13. The CDR3 is CASSLSRLAGAKLMDTQYF. The CDR3 nucleotides are TGTGCCAGCAGTTTATCGCGACTAGCGGGAGCGAAGTTAATGGATACGCAGTATTTT.

This clonotype was counted between two and nine times. The V and J genes are TRBV30 and TRBJ2-6; D uncertain. From germline, CDR1 is GTSNPN and CDR2 SVGIG (reference sequence). This CDR3 has 13 residues. V lost 4 bases and J 1 base, leaving 5 bases between the germline ends. CDR3 amino acids: CAWTPSGANVLTF. The CDR3 nucleotides are TGTGCCTGGACGCCTTCTGGGGCCAACGTCCTGACTTTC.

In this sample, this clonotype turned up a few times. The chain has TRBV20-1 and TRBJ1-1; 7 bases align to TRBD1. Germline assignment: CDR1 DFQATT and CDR2 SNEGSKA (reference sequence). V lost 2 bases, J lost 7 bases, and 10 bases stayed unmatched. This CDR3 has 14 residues. The CDR3 loop reads CSARLGQEGGEAFF. DNA of the CDR3: TGCAGTGCTAGACTCGGACAGGAAGGTGGTGAAGCTTTCTTT.

The genes are TRBV25-1 and TRBJ2-7; TRBD2 aligns across 9 bases. With 5 bases clipped from V and 4 bases from J, the junction kept 9 bases outside the gene matches. From germline, CDR1 is MGHDK and CDR2 SYGVNS. The CDR3 extends over 15 amino acids. The CDR3 DNA follows: TGTGCCAGCAGTCCTAAGACTAGCGGAGCGTACGAGCAGTACTTC. Translating gives CASSPKTSGAYEQYF.

This chain links TRBV6-1 with TRBJ2-5; D is unclear. The ends were cut back, 4 bases at V and 9 bases at J, with 9 bases in the middle. Germline CDR1 reads MNHNS; CDR2 reads SASEGT. This CDR3 has 11 amino acids. This CDR3 is CASSAAMAQYF. The CDR3 region has the DNA TGTGCCAGCAGTGCCGCGATGGCCCAGTACTTC.

This clonotype was picked up many times. The chain employs TRBV7-3 and TRBJ2-1; 9 bases match TRBD1. Germline trimming cut 8 bases from V and 8 bases from J; bases unmatched to any gene: 7. In germline, CDR1 is SGHTA, CDR2 FQGTGA. There are 13 residues in the CDR3. In DNA form, the CDR3 reads TGTGCCAGCGGGACAGGGAGGTCCGATGAGCAGTTCTTC. This gives the protein CASGTGRSDEQFF.

This clonotype was seen more than once but under ten times. The V and J genes are TRBV20-1 and TRBJ2-7, with D tentatively TRBD1 (5 bases). The J call is uncertain, as TRBJ2-1 better fits the DNA end. The CDR3 has 13 amino acids. The germline V gene has CDR1 DFQATT and CDR2 SNEGSKA (reference sequence). CDR3 DNA sequence: TGCAGTGCTCTCAAGACAGCCTCCTACGAGCAGTTCTTC. It specifies CSALKTASYEQFF.